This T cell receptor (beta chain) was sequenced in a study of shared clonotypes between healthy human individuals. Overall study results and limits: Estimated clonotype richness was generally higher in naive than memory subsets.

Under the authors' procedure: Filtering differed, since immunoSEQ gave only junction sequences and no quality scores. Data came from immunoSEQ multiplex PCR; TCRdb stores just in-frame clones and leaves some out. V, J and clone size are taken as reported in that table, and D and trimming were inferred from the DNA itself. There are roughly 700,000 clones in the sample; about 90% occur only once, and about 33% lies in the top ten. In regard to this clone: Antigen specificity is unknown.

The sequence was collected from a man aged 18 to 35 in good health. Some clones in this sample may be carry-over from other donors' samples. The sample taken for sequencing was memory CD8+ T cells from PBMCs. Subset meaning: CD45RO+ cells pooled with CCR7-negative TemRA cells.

CDR3 residues: CASSLEQSTGELFF. CDR3 coding DNA: TGCGCCAGCAGCTTGGAACAAAGCACCGGGGAGCTGTTTTTT. This sequence joins TRBV5-1 and TRBJ2-2; D uncertain. V was cut by 0 bases and J by 4 bases, with 7 bases left in between. The CDR3 covers 14 residues. CDR1 and CDR2 from the germline V gene are SGHRS and YFSETQ.